Listed here is a single T cell receptor beta chain. What it binds is unknown. This specimen comes from a study of cytomegalovirus exposure and HLA in healthy donors. Findings and caveats of the study: It was reportedly the case that the classifier diagnosed cytomegalovirus status with high specificity and sensitivity.

Amplification used 60 Vbeta primers and 13 Jbeta primers. Profiling relied on immunoSEQ multiplex PCR, and the TCRdb table lists in-frame clones only, not all of them. The sample records about 90,000 clones, about 67% being singletons. Trimming at V came to 8 bases and at J to 1 base, leaving 4 bases not matched to a gene. The CDR3 has 13 residues. From germline, CDR1 is MNHNS and CDR2 SASEGT. V gene TRBV6-1 combines with J gene TRBJ1-1, with 7 positions matching TRBD1. Sequencing was carried out using PBMCs. This sequence was found in a man in his thirties or forties in good health and CMV-seronegative. The CDR3 sequence: CASLYRGNTEAFF. CDR3 DNA: TGTGCCAGCCTTTACAGGGGGAACACTGAAGCTTTCTTT.